This T cell receptor beta chain appears in the sequencing data of a study of blood T cell repertoires in COVID-19. The overall study: PBMCs, B-cell-depleted T cells, or T cells were the source of the cDNA or gDNA that made up the material.

The CDR3 covers 20 residues. Looked up from germline, CDR1 is MNHNS and CDR2 is SASEGT. The V gene end was trimmed by 3 bases and the J gene end by 3 bases; junction bases not matched to a gene: 15. Method: immunoSEQ multiplex PCR; TCRdb's copy keeps in-frame clones and lacks some. The table has some 390,000 clones, around 87% seen once; the top ten hold roughly 2.1%. The receptor was isolated from a woman aged 60-70 years with COVID-19, enrolled during active disease. The chain employs TRBV6-1 and TRBJ2-3; TRBD2 agrees at 13 bases. The sequenced sample was peripheral blood. The CDR3: CASSETARTSGGRKTDTQYF. The CDR3 DNA follows: TGTGCCAGCAGTGAGACGGCGAGGACTAGCGGGGGCCGAAAAACAGATACGCAGTATTTT.